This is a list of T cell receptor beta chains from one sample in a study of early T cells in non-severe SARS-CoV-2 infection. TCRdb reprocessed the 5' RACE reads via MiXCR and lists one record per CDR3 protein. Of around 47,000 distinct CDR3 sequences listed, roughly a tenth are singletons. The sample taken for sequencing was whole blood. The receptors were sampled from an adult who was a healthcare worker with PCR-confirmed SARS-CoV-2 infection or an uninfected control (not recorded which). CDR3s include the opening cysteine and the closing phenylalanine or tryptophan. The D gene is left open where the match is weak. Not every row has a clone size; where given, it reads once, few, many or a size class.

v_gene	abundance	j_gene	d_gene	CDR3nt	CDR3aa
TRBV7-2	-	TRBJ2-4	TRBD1	TGTGCCAGCAGCTTAACTAGGGGGCCGAAAAACATTCAGTACTTC	CASSLTRGPKNIQYF
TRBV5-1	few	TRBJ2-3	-	TGCGCCAGCAGCCCGGGACACCAGACAGATACGCAGTATTTT	CASSPGHQTDTQYF
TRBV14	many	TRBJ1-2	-	TGTGCCAGCAGCCAAGCGGGGGACCTCTATGGCTACACCTTC	CASSQAGDLYGYTF
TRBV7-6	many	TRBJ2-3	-	TGTGCCAGCAGCTCTATTTACCGGACAGATACGCAGTATTTT	CASSSIYRTDTQYF
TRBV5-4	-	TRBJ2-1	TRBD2	TGTGCCAGCAGCGGGGGACTAGCTGCTGTGGATGAGCAGTTCTTC	CASSGGLAAVDEQFF
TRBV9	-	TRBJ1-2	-	TGTGCCAGCAGCGGCCCGACAGGAGGGGGTGTAGGTGGCTACACCTTC	CASSGPTGGGVGGYTF
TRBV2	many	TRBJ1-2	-	TGTGCCAGCCGCGTTCAGGGGTTCCGCTATGGCTACACCTTC	CASRVQGFRYGYTF
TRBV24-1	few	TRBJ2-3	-	TGTGCCACCAGTGCTAGGACAGTATCACGCACAGATACGCAGTATTTT	CATSARTVSRTDTQYF
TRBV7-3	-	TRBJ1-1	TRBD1	TGTGCCAGCAACCAAAATGACAGGGCTGAAGCTTTCTTT	CASNQNDRAEAFF
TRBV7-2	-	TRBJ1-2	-	TGTGCCAGCAGCCCCGCGGGGGGCTACACCTTC	CASSPAGGYTF
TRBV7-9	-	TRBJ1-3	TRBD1	TGTGCCAGCAGGACCCATGGGACAGGGAGTGGAAACACCATATATTTT	CASRTHGTGSGNTIYF
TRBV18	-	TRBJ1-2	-	TGTGCCAGCTCACCAGAGGCTCTCTTCGGGGACGGCTACACCTTC	CASSPEALFGDGYTF